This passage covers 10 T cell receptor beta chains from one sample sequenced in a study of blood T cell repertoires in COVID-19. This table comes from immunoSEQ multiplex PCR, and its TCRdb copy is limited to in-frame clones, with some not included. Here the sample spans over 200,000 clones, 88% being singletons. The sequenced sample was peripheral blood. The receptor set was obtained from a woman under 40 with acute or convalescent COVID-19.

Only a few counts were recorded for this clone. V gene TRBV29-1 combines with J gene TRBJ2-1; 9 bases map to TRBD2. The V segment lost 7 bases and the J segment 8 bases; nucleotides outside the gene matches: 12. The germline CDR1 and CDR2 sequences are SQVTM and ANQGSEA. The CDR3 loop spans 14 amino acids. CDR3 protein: CSAKAGGRWDEQFF. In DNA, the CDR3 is TGCAGCGCAAAAGCGGGAGGCCGTTGGGATGAGCAGTTCTTC.

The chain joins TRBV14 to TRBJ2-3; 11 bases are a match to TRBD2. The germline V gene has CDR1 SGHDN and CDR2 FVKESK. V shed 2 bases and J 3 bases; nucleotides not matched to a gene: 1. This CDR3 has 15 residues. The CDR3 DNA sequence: TGTGCCAGCAGCCAACTAGCGGGAGGAACAGATACGCAGTATTTT. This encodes CASSQLAGGTDTQYF.

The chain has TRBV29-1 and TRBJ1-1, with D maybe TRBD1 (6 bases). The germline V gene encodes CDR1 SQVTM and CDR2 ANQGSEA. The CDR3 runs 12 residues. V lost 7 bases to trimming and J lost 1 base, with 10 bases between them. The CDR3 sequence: CSAGGQNTEAFF. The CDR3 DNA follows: TGCAGCGCCGGGGGGCAGAACACTGAAGCTTTCTTT.

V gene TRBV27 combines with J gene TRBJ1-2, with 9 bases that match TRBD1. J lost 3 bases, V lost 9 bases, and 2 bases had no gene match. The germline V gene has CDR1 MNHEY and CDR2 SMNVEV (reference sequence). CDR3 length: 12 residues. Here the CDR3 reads CARQGAYYGYTF. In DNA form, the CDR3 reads TGTGCCAGACAGGGGGCCTACTATGGCTACACCTTC.

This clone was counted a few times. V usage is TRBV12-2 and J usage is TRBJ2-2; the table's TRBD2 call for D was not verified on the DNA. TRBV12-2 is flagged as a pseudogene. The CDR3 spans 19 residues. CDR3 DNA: TGTGCAAGTCACAGAGGGAGTGGCGGGCTCCCCGCGAACACCGGGGAGCTGTTTTTT. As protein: CASHRGSGGLPANTGELFF.

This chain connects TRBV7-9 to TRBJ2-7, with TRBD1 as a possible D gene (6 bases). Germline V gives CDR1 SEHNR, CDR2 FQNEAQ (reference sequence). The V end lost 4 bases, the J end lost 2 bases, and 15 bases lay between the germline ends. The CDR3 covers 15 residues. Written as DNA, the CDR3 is TGTGCCAGCAGCTCTCGGACACAGGGCCCCTACGAGCAGTACTTC. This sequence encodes CASSSRTQGPYEQYF.

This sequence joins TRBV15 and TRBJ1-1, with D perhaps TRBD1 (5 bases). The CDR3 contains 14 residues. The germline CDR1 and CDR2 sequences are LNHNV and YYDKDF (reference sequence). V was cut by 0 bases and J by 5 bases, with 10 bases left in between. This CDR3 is CATSRDHKGTEAFF. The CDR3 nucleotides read TGTGCCACCAGCAGAGATCATAAGGGGACTGAAGCTTTCTTT.

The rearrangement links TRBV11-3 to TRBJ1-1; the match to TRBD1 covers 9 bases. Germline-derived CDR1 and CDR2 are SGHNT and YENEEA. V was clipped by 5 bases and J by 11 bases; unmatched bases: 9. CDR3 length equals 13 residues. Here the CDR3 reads CASSVTRTGDAFF. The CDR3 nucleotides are TGTGCCAGCAGCGTAACTAGGACAGGGGACGCTTTCTTT.

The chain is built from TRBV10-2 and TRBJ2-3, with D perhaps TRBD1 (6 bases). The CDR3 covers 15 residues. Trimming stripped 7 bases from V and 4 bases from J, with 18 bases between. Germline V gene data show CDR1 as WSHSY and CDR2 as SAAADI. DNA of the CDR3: TGCGCCAGCACCGCTGTTCAGGGGAGCCCAGATACGCAGTATTTT. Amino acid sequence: CASTAVQGSPDTQYF.

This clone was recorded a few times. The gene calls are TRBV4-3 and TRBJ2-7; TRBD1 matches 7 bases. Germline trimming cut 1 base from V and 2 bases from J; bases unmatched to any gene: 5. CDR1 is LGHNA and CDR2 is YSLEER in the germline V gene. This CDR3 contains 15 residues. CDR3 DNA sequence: TGCGCCAGCAGCCAAGTGAGACAGGGAGCCTACGAGCAGTACTTC. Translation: CASSQVRQGAYEQYF.